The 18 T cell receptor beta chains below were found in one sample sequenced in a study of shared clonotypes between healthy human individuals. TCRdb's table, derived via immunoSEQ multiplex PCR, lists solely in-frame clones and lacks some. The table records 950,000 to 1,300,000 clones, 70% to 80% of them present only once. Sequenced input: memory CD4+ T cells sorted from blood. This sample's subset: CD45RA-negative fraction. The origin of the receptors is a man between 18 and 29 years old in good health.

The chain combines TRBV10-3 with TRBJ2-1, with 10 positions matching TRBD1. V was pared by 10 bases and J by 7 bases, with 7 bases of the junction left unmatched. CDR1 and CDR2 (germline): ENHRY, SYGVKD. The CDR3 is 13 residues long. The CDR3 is CAKSGTGENEQFF. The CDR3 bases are TGTGCCAAATCCGGGACAGGGGAAAATGAGCAGTTCTTC.

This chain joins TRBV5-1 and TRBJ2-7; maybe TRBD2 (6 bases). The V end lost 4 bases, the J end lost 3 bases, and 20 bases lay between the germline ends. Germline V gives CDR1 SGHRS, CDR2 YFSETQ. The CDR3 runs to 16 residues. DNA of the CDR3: TGCGCCAGCAGCGCCCTTATAGCGGACCTGGGCTACGAGCAGTACTTC. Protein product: CASSALIADLGYEQYF.

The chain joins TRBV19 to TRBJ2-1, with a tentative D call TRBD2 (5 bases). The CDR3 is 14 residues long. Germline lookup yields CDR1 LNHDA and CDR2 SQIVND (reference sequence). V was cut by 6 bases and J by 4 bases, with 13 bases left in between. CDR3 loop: CASRWGPGYNEQFF. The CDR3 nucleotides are TGTGCCAGTAGATGGGGTCCGGGATACAATGAGCAGTTCTTC. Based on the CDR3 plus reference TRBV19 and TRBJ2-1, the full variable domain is DGGITQSPKYLFRKEGQNVTLSCEQNLNHDAMYWYRQDPGQGLRLIYYSQIVNDFQKGDIAEGYSVSREKKESFPLTVTSAQKNPTAFYLCASRWGPGYNEQFFGPGTRLTVL.

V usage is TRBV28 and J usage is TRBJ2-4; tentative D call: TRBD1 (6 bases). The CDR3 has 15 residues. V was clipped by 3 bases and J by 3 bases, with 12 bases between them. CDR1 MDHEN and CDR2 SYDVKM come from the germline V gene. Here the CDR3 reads CASSFEQGGKNIQYF. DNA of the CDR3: TGTGCCAGCAGTTTTGAACAGGGTGGCAAAAACATTCAGTACTTC.

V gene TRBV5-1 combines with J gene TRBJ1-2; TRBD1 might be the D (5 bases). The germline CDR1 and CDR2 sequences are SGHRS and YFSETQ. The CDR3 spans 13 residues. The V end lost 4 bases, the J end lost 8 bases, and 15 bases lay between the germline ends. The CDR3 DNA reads TGCGCCAGCAGCCCGGATAGGGGTCGGGGCTACACCTTC. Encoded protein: CASSPDRGRGYTF.

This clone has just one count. The CDR3 spells CASSALADPTGDTQYF. For the CDR3, the DNA is TGTGCCAGCAGCGCTCTAGCGGACCCTACGGGGGATACGCAGTATTTT. V usage is TRBV9 and J usage is TRBJ2-3; 7 nucleotides agree with TRBD2. Germline values: CDR1 SGDLS, CDR2 YYNGEE. This CDR3 contains 16 residues. The trim removed 3 bases at V and 6 bases at J, leaving 13 bases unmatched.

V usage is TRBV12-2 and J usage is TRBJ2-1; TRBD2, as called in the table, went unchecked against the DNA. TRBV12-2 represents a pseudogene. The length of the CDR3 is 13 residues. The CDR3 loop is CASRASESGEQFF. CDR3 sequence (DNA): TGTGCAAGTCGGGCTAGCGAATCCGGTGAGCAGTTCTTC.

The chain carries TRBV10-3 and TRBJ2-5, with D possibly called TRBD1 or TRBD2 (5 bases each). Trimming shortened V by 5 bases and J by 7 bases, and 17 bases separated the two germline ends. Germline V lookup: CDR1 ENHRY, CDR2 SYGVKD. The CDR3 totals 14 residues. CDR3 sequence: CAISFEGSLGTQYF. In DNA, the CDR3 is TGTGCCATCAGTTTTGAGGGGAGCCTCGGGACCCAGTACTTC.

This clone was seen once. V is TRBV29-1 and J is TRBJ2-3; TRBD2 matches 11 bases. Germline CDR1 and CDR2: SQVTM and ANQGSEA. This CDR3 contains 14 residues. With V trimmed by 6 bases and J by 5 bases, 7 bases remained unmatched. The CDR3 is CSVGNLAGGDTQYF. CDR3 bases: TGCAGCGTCGGCAATCTAGCGGGAGGAGATACGCAGTATTTT.

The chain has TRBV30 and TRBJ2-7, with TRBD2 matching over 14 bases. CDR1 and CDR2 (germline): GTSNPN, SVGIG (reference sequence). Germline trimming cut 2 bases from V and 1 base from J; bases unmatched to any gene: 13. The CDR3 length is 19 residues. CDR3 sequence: CAWSPLLGLAGVGSYEQYF. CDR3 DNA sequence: TGTGCCTGGAGTCCACTCTTGGGACTAGCGGGAGTCGGGTCCTACGAGCAGTACTTC.

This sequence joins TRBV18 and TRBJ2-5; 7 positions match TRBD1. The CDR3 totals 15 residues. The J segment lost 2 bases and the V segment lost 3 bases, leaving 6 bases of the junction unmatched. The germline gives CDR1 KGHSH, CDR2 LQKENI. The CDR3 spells CASSPQTGLQETQYF. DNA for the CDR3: TGTGCCAGCTCACCCCAGACAGGGCTACAAGAGACCCAGTACTTC.

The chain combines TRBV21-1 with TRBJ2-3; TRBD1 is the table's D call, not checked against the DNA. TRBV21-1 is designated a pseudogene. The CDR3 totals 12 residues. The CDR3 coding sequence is TGTGCCAGCAGGGGTGACAGGGGGTCGCAGTATTTT. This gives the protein CASRGDRGSQYF.

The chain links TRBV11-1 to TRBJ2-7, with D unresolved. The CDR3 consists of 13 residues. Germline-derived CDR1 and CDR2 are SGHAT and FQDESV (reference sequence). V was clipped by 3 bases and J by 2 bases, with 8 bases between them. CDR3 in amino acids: CASSFGSTYEQYF. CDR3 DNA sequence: TGTGCCAGCAGCTTTGGCAGTACCTACGAGCAGTACTTC.

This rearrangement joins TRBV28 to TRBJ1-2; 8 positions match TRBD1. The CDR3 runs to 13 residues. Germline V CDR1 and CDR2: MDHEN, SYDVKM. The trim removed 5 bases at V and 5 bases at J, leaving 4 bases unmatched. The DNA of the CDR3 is TGTGCCAGCAGTCCCGGGACAGGATATGGCTACACCTTC. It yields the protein CASSPGTGYGYTF.

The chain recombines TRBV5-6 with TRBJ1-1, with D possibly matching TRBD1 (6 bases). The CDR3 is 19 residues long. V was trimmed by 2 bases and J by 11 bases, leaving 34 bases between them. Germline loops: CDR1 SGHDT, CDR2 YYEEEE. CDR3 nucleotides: TGTGCCAGCAGCTTATCCCCTAAAGTGAACAGGCACGATCTAGGGGGGGCTTTCTTT. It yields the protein CASSLSPKVNRHDLGGAFF.

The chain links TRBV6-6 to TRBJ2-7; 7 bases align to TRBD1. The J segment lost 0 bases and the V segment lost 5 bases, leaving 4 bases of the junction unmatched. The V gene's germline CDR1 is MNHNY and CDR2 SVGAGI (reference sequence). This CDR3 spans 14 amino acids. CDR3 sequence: CASSLQGNSYEQYF. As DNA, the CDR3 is TGTGCCAGCAGTCTACAGGGGAACTCCTACGAGCAGTACTTC.

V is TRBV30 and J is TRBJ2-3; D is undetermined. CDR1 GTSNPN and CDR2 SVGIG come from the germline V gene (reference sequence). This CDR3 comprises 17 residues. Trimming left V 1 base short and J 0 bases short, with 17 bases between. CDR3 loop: CAWSEQIKVTSTDTQYF. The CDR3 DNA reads TGTGCCTGGAGTGAACAGATTAAAGTTACTAGCACAGATACGCAGTATTTT.

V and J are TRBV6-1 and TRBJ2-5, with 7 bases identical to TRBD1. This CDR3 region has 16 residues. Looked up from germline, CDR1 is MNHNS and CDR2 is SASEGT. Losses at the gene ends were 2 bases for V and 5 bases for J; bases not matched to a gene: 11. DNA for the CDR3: TGTGCCAGCAGTGAATCAGGAGCCAGGGGGATGGAGACCCAGTACTTC. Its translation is CASSESGARGMETQYF.